Below are 3 T cell receptor beta chains sequenced from a single sample in a study of T cell responses to AZD1222 COVID-19 vaccine. The repertoire was sequenced with immunoSEQ multiplex PCR; TCRdb's copy has only in-frame clones and lacks some. The sample lists around 100,000 clones; 90% to 95% were seen once. The input for sequencing was peripheral blood, taken on day 0 of AZD1222 vaccination. Every receptor here comes from an adult in good health.

The rearrangement links TRBV2 to TRBJ1-6; unclear D gene. V lost 3 bases, J lost 12 bases, and 18 bases lay in between. CDR1 is SNHLY, CDR2 FYNNEI, per germline. The CDR3 totals 15 residues. The CDR3 protein is CASSDKTDRLEPLHF. CDR3 DNA: TGTGCCAGCAGTGACAAGACGGATCGATTGGAACCCCTCCACTTT.

The chain couples TRBV5-6 to TRBJ1-6; D is perhaps TRBD1 (5 bases). The V gene lost 2 bases and the J gene lost 8 bases, with 14 bases spanning the gap. The CDR3 loop spans 15 amino acids. Germline loops: CDR1 SGHDT, CDR2 YYEEEE. The CDR3 sequence: CASSLEGDEDSPLHF. DNA of the CDR3: TGTGCCAGCAGCTTAGAAGGGGACGAGGATTCACCCCTCCACTTT.

The chain has TRBV25-1 and TRBJ2-7, with 10 nucleotides matching TRBD2. Germline CDR1 is MGHDK and CDR2 is SYGVNS. The V gene end was trimmed by 4 bases and the J gene end by 2 bases; junction bases not matched to a gene: 8. The CDR3 extends over 16 amino acids. This chain's CDR3 is CASSGYLAGETYEQYF. The CDR3 DNA follows: TGTGCCAGCAGTGGGTATCTAGCGGGGGAGACCTACGAGCAGTACTTC.